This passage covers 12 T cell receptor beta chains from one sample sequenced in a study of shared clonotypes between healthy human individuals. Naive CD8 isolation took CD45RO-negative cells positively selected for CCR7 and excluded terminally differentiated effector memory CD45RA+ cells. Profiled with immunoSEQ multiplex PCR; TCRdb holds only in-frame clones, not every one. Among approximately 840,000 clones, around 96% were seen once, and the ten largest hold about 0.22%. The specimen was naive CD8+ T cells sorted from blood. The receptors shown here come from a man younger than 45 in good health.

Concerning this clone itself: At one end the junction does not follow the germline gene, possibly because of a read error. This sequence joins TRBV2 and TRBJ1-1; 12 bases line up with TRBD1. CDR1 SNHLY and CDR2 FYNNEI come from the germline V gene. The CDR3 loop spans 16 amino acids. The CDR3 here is CTSSTGTGGKGTEAFF. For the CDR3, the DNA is TGTACCAGCAGCACCGGGACAGGGGGCAAAGGGACTGAAGCTTTCTTT.

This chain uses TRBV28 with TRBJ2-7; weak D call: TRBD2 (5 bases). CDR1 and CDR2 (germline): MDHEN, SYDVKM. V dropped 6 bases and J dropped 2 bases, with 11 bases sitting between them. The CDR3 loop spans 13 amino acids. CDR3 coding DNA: TGTGCCAGCAGGGCGCGGGCACCCTACGAGCAGTACTTC. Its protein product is CASRARAPYEQYF.

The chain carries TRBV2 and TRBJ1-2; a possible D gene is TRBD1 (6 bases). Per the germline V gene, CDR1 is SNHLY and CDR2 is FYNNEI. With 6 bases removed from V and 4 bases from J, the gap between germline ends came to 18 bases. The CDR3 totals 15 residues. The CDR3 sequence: CASRAGTPASYGYTF. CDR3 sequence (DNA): TGTGCCAGCAGAGCAGGGACACCCGCATCCTATGGCTACACCTTC.

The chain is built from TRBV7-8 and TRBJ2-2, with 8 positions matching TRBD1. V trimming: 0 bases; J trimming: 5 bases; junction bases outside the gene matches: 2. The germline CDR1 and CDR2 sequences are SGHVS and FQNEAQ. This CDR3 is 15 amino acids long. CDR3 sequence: CASSLARGRTGELFF. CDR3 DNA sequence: TGTGCCAGCAGCTTAGCCAGGGGGCGTACCGGGGAGCTGTTTTTT.

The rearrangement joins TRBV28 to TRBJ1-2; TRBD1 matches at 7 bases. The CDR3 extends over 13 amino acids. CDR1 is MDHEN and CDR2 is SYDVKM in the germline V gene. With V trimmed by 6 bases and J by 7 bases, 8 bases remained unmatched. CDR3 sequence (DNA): TGTGCCAGCAGCTATACAGGGGCAGGTGGCTACACCTTC. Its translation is CASSYTGAGGYTF.

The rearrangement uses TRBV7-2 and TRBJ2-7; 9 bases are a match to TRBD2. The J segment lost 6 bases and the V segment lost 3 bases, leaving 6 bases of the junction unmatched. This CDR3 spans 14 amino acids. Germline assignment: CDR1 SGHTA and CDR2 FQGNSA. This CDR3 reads CASSFLAGAREQYF. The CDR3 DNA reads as TGTGCCAGCAGCTTCTTAGCGGGAGCCCGCGAGCAGTACTTC.

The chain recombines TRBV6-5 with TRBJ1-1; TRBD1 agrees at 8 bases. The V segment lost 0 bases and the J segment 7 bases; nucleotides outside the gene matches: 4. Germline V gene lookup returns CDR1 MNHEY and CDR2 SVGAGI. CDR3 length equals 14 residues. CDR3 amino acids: CASSYSDGQGEAFF. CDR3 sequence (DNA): TGTGCCAGCAGTTACTCGGATGGACAGGGTGAAGCTTTCTTT.

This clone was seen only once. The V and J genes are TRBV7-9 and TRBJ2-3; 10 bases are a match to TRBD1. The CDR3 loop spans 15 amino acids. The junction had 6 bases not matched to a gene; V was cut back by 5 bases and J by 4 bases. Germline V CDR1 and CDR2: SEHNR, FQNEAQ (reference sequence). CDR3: CASSTRDRGADTQYF. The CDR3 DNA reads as TGTGCCAGCAGCACCCGGGACAGGGGAGCAGATACGCAGTATTTT.

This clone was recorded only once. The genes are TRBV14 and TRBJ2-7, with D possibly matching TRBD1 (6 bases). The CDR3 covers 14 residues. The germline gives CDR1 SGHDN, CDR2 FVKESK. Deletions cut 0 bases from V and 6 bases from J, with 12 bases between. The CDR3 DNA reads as TGTGCCAGCAGCCAAGAGTTTGACAGGAGCGAGCAGTACTTC. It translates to CASSQEFDRSEQYF.

The CDR3 sequence: CASSLVGRGTEAFF. The CDR3 nucleotides read TGTGCCAGCAGCTTAGTGGGCAGGGGGACTGAAGCTTTCTTT. This chain uses TRBV11-1 with TRBJ1-1, with 7 bases identical to TRBD1. CDR3 length: 14 amino acids. Germline CDR1 SGHAT, CDR2 FQDESV (reference sequence). After removal of 1 base from V and 5 bases from J, the junction contained 4 bases not matched to a gene.

Here the CDR3 reads CASSLNPRGETQYF. In DNA, the CDR3 is TGTGCCAGCAGCTTAAACCCGCGGGGGGAGACCCAGTACTTC. The genes are TRBV7-2 and TRBJ2-5, with TRBD2 matching over 7 bases. V dropped 2 bases and J dropped 5; count of bases not matched to a gene: 5. Germline lookup yields CDR1 SGHTA and CDR2 FQGNSA. There are 14 residues in the CDR3.

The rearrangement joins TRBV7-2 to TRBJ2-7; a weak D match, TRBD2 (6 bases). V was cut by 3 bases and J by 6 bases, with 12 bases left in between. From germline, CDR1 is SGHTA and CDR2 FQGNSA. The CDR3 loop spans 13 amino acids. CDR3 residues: CASSFNTGLEQYF. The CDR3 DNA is TGTGCCAGCAGCTTCAACACGGGACTCGAGCAGTACTTC.